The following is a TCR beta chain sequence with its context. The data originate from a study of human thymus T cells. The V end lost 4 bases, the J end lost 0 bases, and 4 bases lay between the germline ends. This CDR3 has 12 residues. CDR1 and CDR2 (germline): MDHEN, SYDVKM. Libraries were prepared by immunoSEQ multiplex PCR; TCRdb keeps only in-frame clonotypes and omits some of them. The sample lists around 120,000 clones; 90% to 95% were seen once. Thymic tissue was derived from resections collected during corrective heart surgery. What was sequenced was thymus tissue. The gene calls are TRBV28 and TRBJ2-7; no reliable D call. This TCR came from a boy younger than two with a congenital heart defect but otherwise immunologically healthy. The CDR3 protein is CASSSRSYEQYF. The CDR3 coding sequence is TGTGCCAGCAGTTCCCGCTCCTACGAGCAGTACTTC.